The 13 T cell receptor beta chains below all came from one sample that was sequenced in a study of blood T cell repertoires in COVID-19. The table came from immunoSEQ multiplex PCR; TCRdb's copy has only in-frame clones and leaves some out. Among 150,000 or so clones listed, over 70% were seen once. Source material: peripheral blood. Receptor source: a human donor in a cohort sampled during active COVID-19.

This clone has a single count. J is TRBJ1-4 and V is TRBV28; D perhaps matches TRBD1 (6 bases). This CDR3 comprises 17 residues. V lost 5 bases and J lost 8, with 24 bases in between. CDR1 is MDHEN, CDR2 SYDVKM, per germline. CDR3 region: CASSRPRGPTTREKLFF. The CDR3 nucleotides read TGTGCCAGCAGTCGTCCCAGGGGACCTACTACCAGGGAAAAACTGTTTTTT.

The chain has TRBV19 and TRBJ2-1, with 11 bases aligning to TRBD1. Unmatched junction bases numbered 6, after V lost 8 bases and J lost 9 bases. Germline values: CDR1 LNHDA, CDR2 SQIVND (reference sequence). The CDR3 covers 13 residues. CDR3 in DNA: TGTGCCAGTGGGACAGGGGGTGGGGTTGAGCAGTTCTTC. It yields the protein CASGTGGGVEQFF.

This clone appeared a few times. The chain couples TRBV11-3 to TRBJ1-3; D may be TRBD1 (6 bases). The CDR3 totals 14 residues. Germline lookup yields CDR1 SGHNT and CDR2 YENEEA. V was cut by 6 bases and J by 4 bases, with 13 bases left in between. The CDR3 protein is CASRPGVSGNTIYF. Here the CDR3 DNA reads TGTGCCAGCAGACCAGGGGTGAGCGGAAACACCATATATTTT.

J is TRBJ2-5 and V is TRBV7-2; 11 nucleotides agree with TRBD2. CDR1 and CDR2 from the germline V gene are SGHTA and FQGNSA. The CDR3 extends over 15 amino acids. J was trimmed by 6 bases and V by 7 bases; bases with no gene match: 10. For the CDR3, the DNA is TGTGCCAGCACCCGATTACTAGCGGGGGTGAAGACCCAGTACTTC. Protein: CASTRLLAGVKTQYF. The whole variable domain, filled in from reference TRBV7-2 and TRBJ2-5, reads GAGVSQSPSNKVTEKGKDVELRCDPISGHTALYWYRQSLGQGLEFLIYFQGNSAPDKSGLPSDRFSAERTGGSVSTLTIQRTQQEDSAVYLCASTRLLAGVKTQYFGPGTRLLVL.

The rearrangement joins TRBV9 to TRBJ1-1; no clear D. The CDR3 has 17 amino acids. The germline V and J ends were trimmed by 0 bases and 0 bases, with 15 bases remaining between them. From germline, CDR1 is SGDLS and CDR2 YYNGEE. The CDR3 loop reads CASSVVRFPGMNTEAFF. In DNA, the CDR3 is TGTGCCAGCAGCGTAGTCCGATTTCCGGGGATGAACACTGAAGCTTTCTTT.

The chain couples TRBV4-3 to TRBJ2-5; perhaps TRBD1 as D (6 bases). The CDR3 consists of 15 residues. Germline CDR1 and CDR2: LGHNA and YSLEER. Trimming stripped 0 bases from V and 7 bases from J, with 15 bases between. The CDR3 protein is CASSQDPRKGGTQYF. CDR3 DNA sequence: TGCGCCAGCAGCCAAGACCCCAGGAAAGGGGGGACCCAGTACTTC.

This chain joins TRBV2 and TRBJ1-5, with TRBD1 matching over 9 bases. Trimming cost V 8 bases and J 4 bases; bases outside gene matches: 6. This CDR3 has 14 amino acids. Germline V gene data show CDR1 as SNHLY and CDR2 as FYNNEI. The CDR3: CASCRDRVNQPQHF. The CDR3 nucleotides read TGTGCCAGCTGCCGGGACAGGGTGAATCAGCCCCAGCATTTT.

V gene TRBV7-2 combines with J gene TRBJ1-2; 7 positions match TRBD1. CDR3 size: 15 residues. V dropped 3 bases and J dropped 1; count of bases not matched to a gene: 5. The germline V gene has CDR1 SGHTA and CDR2 FQGNSA. The CDR3 here is CASSFSAGGNYGYTF. In nucleotides, the CDR3 is TGTGCCAGCAGCTTCTCGGCAGGGGGTAACTATGGCTACACCTTC. Full variable domain (rest looked up from reference TRBV7-2 and TRBJ1-2): GAGVSQSPSNKVTEKGKDVELRCDPISGHTALYWYRQSLGQGLEFLIYFQGNSAPDKSGLPSDRFSAERTGGSVSTLTIQRTQQEDSAVYLCASSFSAGGNYGYTFGSGTRLTVV.

This sequence joins TRBV19 and TRBJ1-2, with 7 bases lining up with TRBD1. The CDR3 spans 15 residues. Germline V gene lookup returns CDR1 LNHDA and CDR2 SQIVND (reference sequence). The V gene end was trimmed by 3 bases and the J gene end by 8 bases; junction bases not matched to a gene: 12. The CDR3 bases are TGTGCCAGTAGTATCCTAGGGACAGAAATAAGCGGCTACACCTTC. Encoded protein: CASSILGTEISGYTF.

In DNA form, the CDR3 reads TGTGCCAGCAGTGAAAATTCGGGGTGGTCCGGAAAACTGTTTTTT. This gives the protein CASSENSGWSGKLFF. The chain carries TRBV6-1 and TRBJ1-4; D is ambiguous. This CDR3 spans 15 amino acids. Germline values: CDR1 MNHNS, CDR2 SASEGT. V was cut by 2 bases and J by 10 bases, with 17 bases left in between.

The gene calls are TRBV9 and TRBJ2-3; 7 bases are a match to TRBD2. Trimming removed 0 bases from V and 7 bases from J; junction bases left unmatched: 11. This CDR3 comprises 16 residues. The germline V gene encodes CDR1 SGDLS and CDR2 YYNGEE. CDR3 DNA: TGTGCCAGCAGCGTAGTTTCGGGAGGTTCCACTAATACGCAGTATTTT. Translation: CASSVVSGGSTNTQYF.

This rearrangement joins TRBV7-9 to TRBJ1-1, with 7 nucleotides matching TRBD1. The germline gives CDR1 SEHNR, CDR2 FQNEAQ (reference sequence). The CDR3 totals 18 residues. V lost 5 bases to trimming and J lost 0 bases; unmatched junction nucleotides: 15. As DNA, the CDR3 is TGTGCCAGCAGCCCGAAGGGACAGCATAGGTGGATGAACACTGAAGCTTTCTTT. Translation: CASSPKGQHRWMNTEAFF.

The chain links TRBV24-1 to TRBJ1-2; a weak D match, TRBD1 (6 bases). This CDR3 comprises 14 residues. CDR1 is KGHDR, CDR2 SFDVKD, per germline. V was cut by 3 bases and J by 2 bases, with 9 bases left in between. CDR3 bases: TGTGCCACCAGTGATCCGGACAGAAACTATGGCTACACCTTC. Translated, it gives CATSDPDRNYGYTF.